This T cell receptor (beta chain) was sequenced for a study of shared clonotypes between healthy human individuals. Study results and caveats: It was only blood that was sampled, and tissue repertoires likely differ.

The V gene's germline CDR1 is KGHSH and CDR2 LQKENI. With V trimmed by 3 bases and J by 0 bases, 14 bases remained unmatched. CDR3 length equals 20 residues. The authors split each subset's genomic DNA evenly across several immunoSEQ plates. The data were produced by immunoSEQ multiplex PCR, yet TCRdb's version contains in-frame clones alone and is incomplete. The sample shows under 80,000 clones, 50% to 70% of them seen only once. As for this clone: The antigen remains undetermined.

The chain carries TRBV18 and TRBJ2-1, with 10 bases matching TRBD2. The sample consisted of memory CD8+ T cells sorted from blood. Subset defined: CD45RO+ cells pooled with CCR7-negative TemRA cells. This receptor was identified in a man under 40 in good health. The chain's CDR3 is CASSPAPGLATQSSYNEQFF. As DNA, the CDR3 is TGTGCCAGCTCACCTGCTCCGGGACTAGCGACTCAGAGCTCCTACAATGAGCAGTTCTTC.